One sample yielded the 29 T cell receptor beta chains listed below, sequenced in a study of beta chain features in type 1 diabetes (dated by TCRdb to 2016 to 2019). The library came from the immunoSEQ multiplex PCR assay. All of the isolated RNA was reverse transcribed with the High Capacity cDNA Reverse Transcription Kit, so expressed TCRB transcripts were sequenced. TCRdb retrieved this table from immuneACCESS and kept in-frame rearrangements only. Not all clones are present; in checked studies, unresolved V genes account for under half, and no reason is known for the remainder. Recorded for this sample are hundreds of thousands of clones; around 30% of them occurred a single time. 0.05% to 0.065% of the sample is taken by the ten largest. Sequencing input: naive CD4+ T cells from blood. This sample's cell subset or site label indicates: true naive CD4+ T cells. Receptor source: a man aged 18 to 35 in good health.

The chain employs TRBV4-3 and TRBJ1-1; D is ambiguous. The CDR3 has 13 residues. Trimming removed 3 bases from V and 5 bases from J, with 10 bases in between. CDR1 is LGHNA and CDR2 is YSLEER in the germline V gene. In DNA form, the CDR3 reads TGCGCCAGCAGCCAGGGGAGGGCTACTGAAGCTTTCTTT. It is translated as CASSQGRATEAFF.

This clone was detected a few times. This chain uses TRBV4-3 with TRBJ2-1; 11 bases match TRBD2. The CDR3 runs to 15 residues. V lost 4 bases, J lost 6 bases, and 5 bases stayed unmatched. CDR1 and CDR2 from the germline V gene are LGHNA and YSLEER. CDR3 coding DNA: TGCGCCAGCAGCCCACTAGCGGGAGAACGCAATGAGCAGTTCTTC. Its protein is CASSPLAGERNEQFF.

The chain carries TRBV29-1 and TRBJ1-1; TRBD1 agrees at 7 bases. Germline-derived CDR1 and CDR2 are SQVTM and ANQGSEA. There are 14 residues in the CDR3. Trimming removed 3 bases from V and 0 bases from J; junction bases left unmatched: 4. CDR3 nucleotides: TGCAGCGTTGACAGGGGGAGGGTGAACACTGAAGCTTTCTTT. It translates to CSVDRGRVNTEAFF.

The chain uses TRBV18 and TRBJ1-1; D might be TRBD1 (5 bases). Germline CDR1 reads KGHSH; CDR2 reads LQKENI. V was cut by 6 bases and J by 7 bases, with 12 bases left in between. The CDR3 is 12 amino acids. CDR3 sequence reads: CASSPAGGEAFF. CDR3 DNA: TGTGCCAGCTCGCCCGCGGGGGGTGAAGCTTTCTTT.

The chain combines TRBV4-1 with TRBJ2-1; 9 positions agree with TRBD2. Germline V gives CDR1 MGHRA, CDR2 YSYEKL. The CDR3 contains 17 residues. Trimming took 0 bases from V and 4 from J; bases not matched to a gene: 7. As DNA, the CDR3 is TGCGCCAGCAGCCAAGATTGGCGGGAGGGCTATTACAATGAGCAGTTCTTC. Translating gives CASSQDWREGYYNEQFF.

This clone appeared a few times. This chain uses TRBV4-3 with TRBJ2-1; 11 bases align to TRBD2. V was pared by 8 bases and J by 9 bases, with 12 bases of the junction left unmatched. The CDR3 is made up of 15 amino acids. From germline, CDR1 is LGHNA and CDR2 YSLEER. As DNA, the CDR3 is TGCGCCAGCCAAGGGGAGCTAGCGGGAGGTTTTGAGCAGTTCTTC. The encoded protein is CASQGELAGGFEQFF.

This clone showed up just a few times. V and J are TRBV7-9 and TRBJ2-2; D is undetermined. This CDR3 has 13 amino acids. Germline lookup yields CDR1 SEHNR and CDR2 FQNEAQ (reference sequence). Trimming stripped 5 bases from V and 7 bases from J, with 11 bases between. For the CDR3, the DNA is TGTGCCAGCAGCCCTAATGGCGGCGGGGAGCTGTTTTTT. This encodes CASSPNGGGELFF.

This clone has just a few counts. The gene calls are TRBV4-2 and TRBJ2-1; D might be TRBD2 (5 bases). Deletions cut 1 base from V and 4 bases from J, with 14 bases between. Germline V lookup: CDR1 LGHNA, CDR2 YNFKEQ. The CDR3 is 16 residues long. For the CDR3, the DNA is TGTGCCAGCAGCCAAGCTGGACTGGTCGCTTACAATGAGCAGTTCTTC. Protein product: CASSQAGLVAYNEQFF.

This clone was observed a few times. This chain links TRBV15 with TRBJ2-6; D not resolved. CDR3 size: 15 residues. V dropped 1 base and J dropped 0 bases, with 4 bases sitting between them. The germline V gene encodes CDR1 LNHNV and CDR2 YYDKDF (reference sequence). This CDR3 is CATSRVNSGANVLTF. In nucleotides, the CDR3 is TGTGCCACCAGCAGAGTGAACTCTGGGGCCAACGTCCTGACTTTC. The full variable domain, completed using reference TRBV15 and TRBJ2-6, is DAMVIQNPRYQVTQFGKPVTLSCSQTLNHNVMYWYQQKSSQAPKLLFHYYDKDFNNEADTPDNFQSRRPNTSFCFLDIRSPGLGDTAMYLCATSRVNSGANVLTFGAGSRLTVL.

The CDR3 protein is CASSPRLRDSLGEQYF. The CDR3 DNA is TGTGCCAGCAGCCCGAGACTAAGGGACAGTTTGGGGGAGCAGTACTTC. This chain links TRBV7-8 with TRBJ2-7; 7 bases align to TRBD1. The V gene's germline CDR1 is SGHVS and CDR2 FQNEAQ. Germline trimming cut 5 bases from V and 7 bases from J; bases unmatched to any gene: 17. The CDR3 consists of 16 residues.

This clone was seen only a few times. J is TRBJ2-3 and V is TRBV7-2, with D possibly matching TRBD1 (7 bases). The CDR3 runs to 15 residues. V was clipped by 5 bases and J by 3 bases, with 15 bases between them. Germline values: CDR1 SGHTA, CDR2 FQGNSA. CDR3 nucleotide sequence: TGTGCCAGCAGCGTCAGGGGGGTCGGGACAGATACGCAGTATTTT. Translating it yields CASSVRGVGTDTQYF.

V usage is TRBV4-3 and J usage is TRBJ2-5; D might be TRBD1 (6 bases). CDR3 length: 18 amino acids. Germline V lookup: CDR1 LGHNA, CDR2 YSLEER. V was clipped by 0 bases and J by 7 bases, with 24 bases between them. CDR3: CASSQDPHAVKQGGTQYF. CDR3 DNA sequence: TGCGCCAGCAGCCAAGACCCCCACGCGGTAAAACAGGGTGGGACCCAGTACTTC.

In this sample, this clone turned up a few times. The rearrangement joins TRBV28 to TRBJ1-5; weak D call: TRBD1 (5 bases). Germline CDR1 MDHEN, CDR2 SYDVKM. The CDR3 extends over 14 amino acids. V was trimmed by 6 bases and J by 2 bases, leaving 11 bases between them. The DNA for the CDR3 is TGTGCCAGCAGGCCCGGGGGGGGCAATCAGCCCCAGCATTTT. Translating gives CASRPGGGNQPQHF.

This clone was seen a few times. The identical CDR3 is also encoded by other nucleotide sequences in the sample. The genes are TRBV7-2 and TRBJ2-7, with 7 positions matching TRBD1. The germline V gene encodes CDR1 SGHTA and CDR2 FQGNSA. Trimming at V came to 3 bases and at J to 0 bases, leaving 2 bases not matched to a gene. The CDR3 has 14 amino acids. CDR3 bases: TGTGCCAGCAGCTTGGACAGGCCCTCCTACGAGCAGTACTTC. Its protein product is CASSLDRPSYEQYF.

This clone was seen a handful of times. The CDR3 DNA follows: TGTGCCAGCACCATTGACACAAGCATAGCCAAAAACATTCAGTACTTC. Encoded protein: CASTIDTSIAKNIQYF. The V call is TRBV7-2, the J call TRBJ2-4; D gene ambiguous. Germline CDR1 SGHTA, CDR2 FQGNSA. Trimming took 7 bases from V and 0 from J, leaving 16 bases between them. CDR3 length: 16 amino acids.

This chain connects TRBV27 to TRBJ2-7; no definite D call. Germline V gene sequence: CDR1 MNHEY, CDR2 SMNVEV (reference sequence). The CDR3 totals 10 residues. Trimming took off 4 bases at V and 6 bases at J, with 4 bases between the two ends. The CDR3 nucleotides are TGTGCCAGCAGTTATCCCGAGCAGTACTTC. The encoded protein is CASSYPEQYF.

CDR3 DNA: TGTGCCAGCAGTTACGGGCAACTCTATGGCTACACCTTC. This codes for CASSYGQLYGYTF. V and J are TRBV6-5 and TRBJ1-2; D ambiguous. The CDR3 spans 13 residues. The V gene's germline CDR1 is MNHEY and CDR2 SVGAGI. Trimming shortened V by 2 bases and J by 4 bases, and 8 bases separated the two germline ends.

The rearrangement joins TRBV29-1 to TRBJ1-4; TRBD1 might be the D (6 bases). The V and J ends lost 5 bases and 8 bases respectively, with 12 bases between them. This CDR3 comprises 12 residues. In germline, CDR1 is SQVTM, CDR2 ANQGSEA. CDR3 residues: CSVSGADEKLFF. In nucleotides, the CDR3 is TGCAGCGTTTCAGGGGCGGACGAAAAACTGTTTTTT.

This clone was detected a few times. The V gene is TRBV29-1, the J gene TRBJ2-2; 9 bases line up with TRBD1. The CDR3 sequence is 14 residues long. CDR1 and CDR2 (germline): SQVTM, ANQGSEA. V gave up 7 bases and J gave up 1 base; unmatched junction bases: 4. CDR3 loop: CSALTGGNTGELFF. Written as DNA, the CDR3 is TGCAGCGCCCTGACAGGGGGGAACACCGGGGAGCTGTTTTTT.

This clone came up a few times. The chain couples TRBV11-1 to TRBJ1-2; TRBD1 might be the D (5 bases). CDR1 and CDR2 from the germline V gene are SGHAT and FQDESV (reference sequence). The ends were cut back, 4 bases at V and 5 bases at J, with 8 bases in the middle. The CDR3 length is 12 residues. In DNA, the CDR3 is TGTGCCAGCAGCTCGGAGGGGTATGGCTACACCTTC. This codes for CASSSEGYGYTF.

This CDR3 reads CSVGQENTGELFF. CDR3 nucleotide sequence: TGCAGCGTGGGACAGGAGAACACCGGGGAGCTGTTTTTT. V is TRBV29-1 and J is TRBJ2-2; 8 bases agree with TRBD1. Germline V CDR1 and CDR2: SQVTM, ANQGSEA. The trim removed 6 bases at V and 1 base at J, leaving 1 base unmatched. This CDR3 region has 13 residues.

The V gene is TRBV5-1, the J gene TRBJ2-5, with D possibly called TRBD1 or TRBD2 (5 bases each). Trimming stripped 0 bases from V and 5 bases from J, with 11 bases between. The CDR3 has 14 amino acids. Per the germline V gene, CDR1 is SGHRS and CDR2 is YFSETQ. The DNA of the CDR3 is TGCGCCAGCAGCTTGGTGGGGGTCGGGGAGACCCAGTACTTC. Protein: CASSLVGVGETQYF.

Only a few counts were recorded for this clone. At the DNA level, this CDR3 is encoded by other sequences in the same sample as well. V and J are TRBV9 and TRBJ2-5; no clear D gene. CDR3 size: 14 residues. V was clipped by 0 bases and J by 1 base, with 7 bases between them. Germline V gene data show CDR1 as SGDLS and CDR2 as YYNGEE. CDR3 DNA sequence: TGTGCCAGCAGCGTAGGACCATTCCAAGAGACCCAGTACTTC. Protein: CASSVGPFQETQYF.

The gene calls are TRBV29-1 and TRBJ1-1; D is unresolved. V lost 7 bases and J 4 bases, leaving 13 bases between the germline ends. CDR3 length: 12 residues. Germline V CDR1 and CDR2: SQVTM, ANQGSEA. The CDR3 region is CSASTASTEAFF. The CDR3 bases are TGCAGCGCCTCAACTGCGAGCACTGAAGCTTTCTTT.

This clone was counted only a few times. The chain joins TRBV27 to TRBJ1-1; 7 bases fit TRBD1. With V trimmed by 5 bases and J by 2 bases, 8 bases remained unmatched. CDR3 size: 15 residues. The V gene's germline CDR1 is MNHEY and CDR2 SMNVEV (reference sequence). CDR3 loop: CASSPPGQRNTEAFF. CDR3 nucleotides: TGTGCCAGCAGTCCCCCGGGACAGAGAAACACTGAAGCTTTCTTT.

The chain joins TRBV30 to TRBJ1-5, with D perhaps matching TRBD1 (6 bases). Between the trimmed V and J ends, which lost 1 base and 9 bases, there was a span of 13 bases. The CDR3 runs 13 residues. CDR1 and CDR2 from the germline V gene are GTSNPN and SVGIG (reference sequence). The DNA for the CDR3 is TGTGCCTGGAGTGCATGGGGAGGGGGGCCCCAGCATTTT. Protein product: CAWSAWGGGPQHF.

This clone came up a few times. This sequence joins TRBV6-6 and TRBJ2-7, with a possible D match to TRBD1 (5 bases). CDR1 is MNHNY, CDR2 SVGAGI, per germline (reference sequence). This CDR3 is 12 amino acids long. The V end lost 5 bases, the J end lost 7 bases, and 12 bases lay between the germline ends. The CDR3 reads CASSPGQGEQYF. The CDR3 DNA reads as TGTGCCAGCAGTCCCGGGCAGGGAGAGCAGTACTTC.

This clone was detected only a few times. DNA of the CDR3: TGCAGCGTTGAAGAACAGGGCCCGGGACAAGCTTTCTTT. This translates into CSVEEQGPGQAFF. The chain links TRBV29-1 to TRBJ1-1, with D possibly matching TRBD1 (6 bases). Trimming pared 0 bases from V and 9 bases from J, leaving 14 bases between. This CDR3 region has 13 residues. Germline V gene lookup returns CDR1 SQVTM and CDR2 ANQGSEA.

J is TRBJ1-1 and V is TRBV20-1; D not certain. Germline values: CDR1 DFQATT, CDR2 SNEGSKA (reference sequence). The V gene lost 6 bases and the J gene lost 3 bases, with 8 bases spanning the gap. There are 11 residues in the CDR3. The CDR3 DNA reads as TGCAGTGCAGGTGGCGACACTGAAGCTTTCTTT. Translated: CSAGGDTEAFF.